This TCR beta chain comes out of a study of beta chain features in type 1 diabetes. Findings and limits, study-wide: Equally in patients and controls, PCR might preferentially amplify shorter templates. Still unanswered here is whether HLA type influences TCRB rearrangement.

Expressed TCRB transcripts were sequenced after all isolated RNA was converted to cDNA. Assay: immunoSEQ multiplex PCR; the TCRdb copy retains only in-frame clones and omits some. The sample lists 250,000 to 300,000 clones, roughly 8% seen once, with more than 1% in the top ten. Germline assignment: CDR1 SGHTA and CDR2 FQGTGA. V dropped 5 bases and J dropped 1 base, with 5 bases sitting between them. This CDR3 has 13 amino acids. This clone was recorded many times. Its specificity is not known. This sequence was found in a woman between 18 and 29 years old in good health. Material for sequencing was central memory CD4+ T cells from blood. V is TRBV7-3 and J is TRBJ1-4, with D hard to call. CDR3 sequence reads: CASSPGTNEKLFF. CDR3 DNA sequence: TGTGCCAGCAGCCCAGGAACTAATGAAAAACTGTTTTTT.